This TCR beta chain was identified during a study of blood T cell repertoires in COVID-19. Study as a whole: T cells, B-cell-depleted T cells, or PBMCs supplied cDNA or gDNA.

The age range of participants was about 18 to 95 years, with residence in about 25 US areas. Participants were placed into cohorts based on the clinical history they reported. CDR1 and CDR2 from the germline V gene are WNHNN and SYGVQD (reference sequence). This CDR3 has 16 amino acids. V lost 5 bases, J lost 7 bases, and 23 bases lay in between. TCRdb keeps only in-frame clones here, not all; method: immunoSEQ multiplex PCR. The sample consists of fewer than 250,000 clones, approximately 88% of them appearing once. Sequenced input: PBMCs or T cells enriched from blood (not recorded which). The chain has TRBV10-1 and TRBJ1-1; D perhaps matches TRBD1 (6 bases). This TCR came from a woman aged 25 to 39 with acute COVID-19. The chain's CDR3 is CASSPSGGAKEDEAFF. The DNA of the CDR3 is TGCGCCAGCAGTCCCTCGGGGGGCGCAAAGGAGGATGAAGCTTTCTTT.